Listed below are T cell receptor beta chains from one sample, sequenced in a study of cytomegalovirus exposure and HLA in healthy donors. Only in-frame clones appear in the TCRdb table, and some are missing; sequencing was by immunoSEQ multiplex PCR. Of around 300,000 clones listed, 80% to 90% are singletons. The specimen sequenced was PBMCs. The receptors come from a woman aged 18 to 35 in good health and CMV-seronegative. CDR3s include the opening cysteine and the closing phenylalanine or tryptophan. The order of the fields is D gene, clone size, J gene, CDR3 length, V gene, CDR3 protein, CDR3 DNA. D genes are given only for firm matches. Only part of the rows carry a size: once, few, many, or a class if the clone is expanded.

>.|.|TRBJ1-4|13|TRBV18
CASSPGTHEKLFF
TGTGCCAGCTCACCCGGGACACATGAAAAACTGTTTTTT
>TRBD1|.|TRBJ1-1|16|TRBV10-3
CAISESPGGAGTEAFF
TGTGCCATCAGTGAATCACCAGGGGGCGCGGGCACTGAAGCTTTCTTT
>.|.|TRBJ2-1|16|TRBV25-1
CASRGQGGSSYNEQFF
TGTGCCAGCAGAGGACAGGGAGGGAGCTCCTACAATGAGCAGTTCTTC
>.|.|TRBJ1-2|12|TRBV30
CAWSGLRTRPSF
TGTGCCTGGAGCGGACTGAGAACCCGGCCCTCCTTC
>TRBD1|once|TRBJ1-1|15|TRBV28
CASSLPGQGNTEAFF
TGTGCCAGCAGTTTACCGGGACAGGGGAACACTGAAGCTTTCTTT
>.|.|TRBJ2-3|15|TRBV6-5
CASSYSLGATDTQYF
TGTGCCAGCAGTTACTCGCTGGGGGCCACAGATACGCAGTATTTT
>TRBD2|.|TRBJ2-5|15|TRBV11-2
CASSPAGGPLETQYF
TGTGCCAGCAGCCCAGCGGGGGGGCCCCTAGAGACCCAGTACTTC
>TRBD1|.|TRBJ1-2|11|TRBV7-3
CASSSTGTYTF
TGTGCCAGCAGCTCGACAGGGACCTACACCTTC
>.|.|TRBJ1-2|13|TRBV9
CASSLTQLGGYTF
TGTGCCAGCAGTCTTACCCAATTGGGCGGCTACACCTTC
>TRBD1|.|TRBJ1-6|17|TRBV5-1
CASSLGRDRAPNSPLHF
TGCGCCAGCAGCTTGGGGCGGGACAGGGCGCCCAATTCACCCCTCCACTTT
>TRBD1|.|TRBJ1-5|17|TRBV18
CASSSSTGGPGNQPQHF
TGTGCCAGCTCAAGCTCAACAGGGGGTCCGGGCAATCAGCCCCAGCATTTT
>TRBD2|few|TRBJ2-5|16|TRBV4-2
CASSRETSGAQETQYF
TGTGCCAGCAGCCGAGAGACTAGCGGGGCCCAAGAGACCCAGTACTTC
>.|once|TRBJ2-6|19|TRBV27
CASRGLTGLMSSGANVLTF
TGTGCCAGCAGGGGATTAACGGGACTGATGAGCTCTGGGGCCAACGTCCTGACTTTC
>TRBD2|.|TRBJ2-7|17|TRBV18
CASSPGSGLAGGYEQYF
TGTGCCAGCTCACCGGGATCCGGGCTAGCGGGAGGTTACGAGCAGTACTTC
>TRBD1|.|TRBJ2-7|14|TRBV10-3
CAISATGDSYEQYF
TGTGCCATCAGTGCGACAGGGGACTCCTACGAGCAGTACTTC
>.|.|TRBJ2-7|12|TRBV6-5
CATRGSSLEQYF
TGTGCCACCAGGGGTAGCAGCCTCGAGCAGTACTTC
>.|.|TRBJ1-4|19|TRBV29-1
CSVRVEYTGARDVNEKLFF
TGCAGCGTGCGCGTTGAATATACAGGCGCGAGAGATGTTAATGAAAAACTGTTTTTT
>.|.|TRBJ1-4|12|TRBV7-9
CASRIDREKLFF
TGTGCCAGCAGAATTGATCGGGAAAAACTGTTTTTT
>TRBD2|.|TRBJ2-1|14|TRBV5-1
CASSPGGPYNEQFF
TGCGCCAGCTCACCGGGGGGTCCCTACAATGAGCAGTTCTTC
>TRBD1|.|TRBJ1-2|14|TRBV14
CASSQGDRGYGYTF
TGTGCCAGCAGCCAAGGGGACAGGGGGTATGGCTACACCTTC
>.|.|TRBJ1-3|14|TRBV30
CAWSVSGSGNTIYF
TGTGCCTGGAGTGTATCAGGGTCCGGAAACACCATATATTTT
>.|.|TRBJ1-1|12|TRBV7-2
CASSFSGFEAFF
TGTGCCAGCAGCTTCAGCGGTTTTGAAGCTTTCTTT
>TRBD1|.|TRBJ1-1|16|TRBV5-1
CASSRGQGYMNTEAFF
TGCGCCAGCAGCCGGGGACAGGGGTACATGAACACTGAAGCTTTCTTT
>.|.|TRBJ2-5|11|TRBV6-6
CASMSRETQYF
TGTGCCAGCATGTCGAGAGAGACCCAGTACTTC
>TRBD1|once|TRBJ1-5|16|TRBV6-1
CASSELVGQGNQPQHF
TGTGCCAGCAGTGAATTAGTCGGACAGGGGAATCAGCCCCAGCATTTT
>.|.|TRBJ1-2|13|TRBV5-1
CASSRTPGYGYTF
TGCGCCAGCAGTCGGACTCCTGGGTATGGCTACACCTTC
>.|once|TRBJ1-1|14|TRBV27
CASSFHDRNTEAFF
TGTGCCAGCAGTTTCCACGACAGGAACACTGAAGCTTTCTTT
>TRBD1|once|TRBJ2-3|15|TRBV18
CASSPVEGATDTQYF
TGTGCCAGCTCACCAGTTGAGGGGGCCACAGATACGCAGTATTTT
>.|few|TRBJ1-2|12|TRBV2
CASSGGDYGYTF
TGTGCCAGCAGTGGGGGAGACTATGGCTACACCTTC
>.|.|TRBJ2-1|16|TRBV12-5
CASGIPADTLGDEQFF
TGTGCTAGTGGGATACCGGCGGACACGCTCGGCGATGAGCAGTTCTTC
>.|.|TRBJ2-5|14|TRBV27
CASSLSPMPGTQYF
TGTGCCAGCAGTTTATCCCCCATGCCGGGGACCCAGTACTTC
>.|.|TRBJ1-2|13|TRBV28
CASIQRPGLPYTF
TGTGCCAGCATTCAACGTCCCGGTCTGCCCTACACCTTC
>.|.|TRBJ1-1|12|TRBV30
CAWSPSRGEAFF
TGTGCCTGGAGTCCCAGTAGGGGAGAAGCTTTCTTT
>.|.|TRBJ1-2|15|TRBV4-3
CASSQEASSNYGYTF
TGCGCCAGCAGCCAAGAGGCTAGCTCTAACTATGGCTACACCTTC
>.|once|TRBJ2-1|14|TRBV19
CASRRGKSYNEQFF
TGTGCCAGTAGAAGGGGGAAGAGTTACAATGAGCAGTTCTTC
>TRBD1|.|TRBJ1-2|14|TRBV28
CASSGGQGDRGYTF
TGTGCCAGCAGTGGCGGACAGGGGGATCGGGGCTACACCTTC
>TRBD2|.|TRBJ2-5|15|TRBV6-5
CASRDSGRPQETQYF
TGTGCCAGCAGGGATAGCGGGAGGCCCCAAGAGACCCAGTACTTC
>.|.|TRBJ1-1|14|TRBV4-3
CASSQEGGVGGAFF
TGCGCCAGCAGCCAAGAGGGGGGGGTAGGGGGAGCTTTCTTT
>TRBD1|.|TRBJ1-1|14|TRBV9
CASSYGTGRTEAFF
TGTGCCAGCAGCTACGGGACAGGGCGAACTGAAGCTTTCTTT
>TRBD1|once|TRBJ1-5|14|TRBV19
CASSDTGGLQPQHF
TGTGCCAGTAGCGATACAGGGGGCCTTCAGCCCCAGCATTTT
>TRBD2|.|TRBJ2-1|16|TRBV2
CASSEALALADNEQFF
TGTGCCAGCAGTGAAGCGCTTGCACTAGCGGACAATGAGCAGTTCTTC
>TRBD1|once|TRBJ2-7|15|TRBV6-5
CASSYSRTGGNEQYF
TGTGCCAGCAGTTACTCGAGGACAGGGGGCAACGAGCAGTACTTC
>TRBD1|.|TRBJ1-2|15|TRBV4-1
CASSQDQGAYYGYTF
TGCGCCAGCAGCCAAGATCAGGGGGCCTACTATGGCTACACCTTC
>TRBD1|once|TRBJ2-7|16|TRBV7-9
CASSPNSTGGGYEQYF
TGTGCCAGCAGTCCTAACTCGACAGGGGGCGGGTACGAGCAGTACTTC
>.|few|TRBJ1-1|13|TRBV18
CASSPMADTEAFF
TGTGCCAGCTCACCAATGGCGGACACTGAAGCTTTCTTT
>TRBD2|.|TRBJ2-1|18|TRBV7-6
CASSLNRVAGGDGNEQFF
TGTGCCAGCAGCTTAAATAGGGTAGCGGGGGGGGATGGCAATGAGCAGTTCTTC
>TRBD1|.|TRBJ1-2|14|TRBV5-1
CASSLGRQGLGYTF
TGCGCCAGCAGCTTGGGCCGACAGGGCCTCGGCTACACCTTC
>TRBD1|.|TRBJ2-7|15|TRBV9
CASSVGGTGAYEQYF
TGTGCCAGCAGCGTAGGGGGGACAGGGGCCTACGAGCAGTACTTC
>TRBD1|.|TRBJ1-1|15|TRBV18
CASSPQTGGNTEAFF
TGTGCCAGCTCACCTCAAACAGGGGGGAACACTGAAGCTTTCTTT
>TRBD1|once|TRBJ1-2|13|TRBV27
CASREIGGEGYTF
TGTGCCAGCAGGGAGATAGGGGGCGAGGGCTACACCTTC
>.|.|TRBJ2-1|14|TRBV10-2
CASSDWSSYNEQFF
TGCGCCAGCAGTGATTGGAGCTCCTACAATGAGCAGTTCTTC
>.|.|TRBJ2-3|16|TRBV5-5
CASSPGSREYGVTQYF
TGTGCCAGCAGCCCGGGTAGTAGGGAGTACGGGGTTACGCAGTATTTT
>.|.|TRBJ2-7|15|TRBV7-6
CASSLVQGNLYEQYF
TGTGCCAGCAGCTTAGTGCAGGGTAATTTGTACGAGCAGTACTTC
>.|.|TRBJ2-1|11|TRBV7-9
CASSLIDEQFF
TGTGCCAGCAGCTTAATCGATGAGCAGTTCTTC
>TRBD1|.|TRBJ1-2|15|TRBV11-2
CASSLATGTGSKDTF
TGTGCCAGCAGCTTAGCAACCGGGACAGGGTCTAAAGACACCTTC
>TRBD1|.|TRBJ2-7|14|TRBV28
CASSNRDRPHEQYF
TGTGCCAGTAGTAACCGGGACAGGCCCCACGAGCAGTACTTC
>TRBD2|.|TRBJ2-7|16|TRBV6-5
CASSYSVGGSSYEQYF
TGTGCCAGCAGTTACTCGGTGGGAGGGAGCTCCTACGAGCAGTACTTC